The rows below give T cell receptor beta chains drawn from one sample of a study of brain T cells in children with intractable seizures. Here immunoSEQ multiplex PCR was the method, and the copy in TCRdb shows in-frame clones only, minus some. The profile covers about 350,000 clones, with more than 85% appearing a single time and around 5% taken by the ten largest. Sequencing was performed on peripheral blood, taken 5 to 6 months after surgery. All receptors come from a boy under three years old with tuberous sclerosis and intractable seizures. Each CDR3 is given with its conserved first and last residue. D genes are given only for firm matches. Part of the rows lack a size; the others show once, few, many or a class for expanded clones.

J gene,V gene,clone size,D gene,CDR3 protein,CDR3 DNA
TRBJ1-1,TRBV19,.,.,CASSSSENTEAFF,TGTGCCAGTAGTAGTTCGGAGAACACTGAAGCTTTCTTT
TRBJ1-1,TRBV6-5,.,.,CASSYETGQAMEAFF,TGTGCCAGCAGTTACGAGACGGGCCAAGCCATGGAAGCTTTCTTT
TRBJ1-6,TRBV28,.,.,CASRGGDNSPLHF,TGTGCCAGCAGGGGGGGAGATAATTCACCCCTCCACTTT
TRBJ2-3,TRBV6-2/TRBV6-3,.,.,CASSYSRGPDTQYF,TGTGCCAGCAGTTACTCGAGAGGGCCAGATACGCAGTATTTT
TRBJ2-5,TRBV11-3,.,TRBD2,CASSLEGLAGAQETQYF,TGTGCCAGCAGCTTAGAGGGGCTAGCGGGAGCCCAAGAGACCCAGTACTTC
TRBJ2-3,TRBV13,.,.,CASSARVTDTQYF,TGTGCCAGCAGCGCCCGGGTCACAGATACGCAGTATTTT
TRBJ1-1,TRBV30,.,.,CAWSARGRVRRNTEAFF,TGTGCCTGGAGTGCAAGGGGCAGGGTAAGGAGGAACACTGAAGCTTTCTTT
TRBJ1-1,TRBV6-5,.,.,CASRGAGTEAFF,TGTGCCAGCCGAGGGGCGGGGACTGAAGCTTTCTTT
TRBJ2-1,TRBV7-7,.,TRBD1,CASSPVPDGTGDNEQFF,TGTGCTAGCAGCCCCGTCCCGGACGGGACAGGTGATAATGAGCAGTTCTTC
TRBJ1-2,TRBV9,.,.,CASSQGFRGYTF,TGTGCCAGCAGCCAAGGATTCAGGGGCTACACCTTC
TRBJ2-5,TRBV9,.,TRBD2,CASSVGGLAGVETQYF,TGTGCCAGCAGCGTAGGGGGACTAGCGGGGGTCGAGACCCAGTACTTC
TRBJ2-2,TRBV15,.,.,CATRIGENTGELFF,TGTGCCACCAGAATCGGGGAGAACACCGGGGAGCTGTTTTTT
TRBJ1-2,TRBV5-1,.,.,CASSLQEANYGYTF,TGCGCCAGCAGCTTGCAGGAGGCGAACTATGGCTACACCTTC
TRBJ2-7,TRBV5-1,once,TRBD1,CASSLYVTGYAEQYF,TGCGCCAGCAGCTTGTATGTGACAGGGTATGCCGAGCAGTACTTC
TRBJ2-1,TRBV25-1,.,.,CASSDSGPETVSNEQFF,TGTGCCAGCAGTGACTCGGGGCCCGAAACCGTAAGTAATGAGCAGTTCTTC
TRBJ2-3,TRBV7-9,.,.,CASTPPDREGGTQYF,TGTGCCAGCACCCCCCCCGACAGGGAGGGAGGTACGCAGTATTTT
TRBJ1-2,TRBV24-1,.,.,CATSDADRDGLRYGYTF,TGTGCCACCAGTGATGCGGACCGGGACGGCCTTCGCTACGGCTACACCTTC
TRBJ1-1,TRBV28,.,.,CASRPRGAPIEAFF,TGTGCCAGCAGGCCGCGGGGGGCGCCCATCGAAGCTTTCTTT
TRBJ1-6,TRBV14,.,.,CASSQDHWPPLHF,TGTGCCAGCAGCCAAGATCATTGGCCACCCCTCCACTTT
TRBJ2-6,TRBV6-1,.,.,CASSERASGANVLTF,TGTGCCAGCAGTGAAAGAGCCTCTGGGGCCAACGTCCTGACTTTC
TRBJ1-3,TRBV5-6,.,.,CASSLRGGNTIYF,TGTGCCAGCAGCTTGAGGGGGGGAAACACCATATATTTT
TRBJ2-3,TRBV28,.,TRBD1,CASSRDRASSTDTQYF,TGTGCCAGCAGCCGGGACAGGGCCTCTAGCACAGATACGCAGTATTTT
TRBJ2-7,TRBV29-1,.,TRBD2,CSVAGTSVSYEQYF,TGCAGCGTAGCCGGGACTAGCGTTTCCTACGAGCAGTACTTC
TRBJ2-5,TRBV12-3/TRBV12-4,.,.,CASSSSGQTQYF,TGTGCCAGCAGCTCCTCTGGGCAGACCCAGTACTTC
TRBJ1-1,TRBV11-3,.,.,CASSRRNTEAFF,TGTGCCAGCAGCCGACGGAACACTGAAGCTTTCTTT
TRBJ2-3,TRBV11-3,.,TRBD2,CASSSRAGGTDTQYF,TGTGCCAGCAGCTCCCGGGCGGGAGGCACAGATACGCAGTATTTT
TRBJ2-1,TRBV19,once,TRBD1,CASSVQGGSYNEQFF,TGTGCCAGTAGTGTACAGGGGGGCTCCTACAATGAGCAGTTCTTC
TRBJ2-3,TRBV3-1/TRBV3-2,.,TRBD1,CASSYLGGRGTDTQYF,TGTGCCAGCAGCTATTTAGGGGGCCGCGGCACAGATACGCAGTATTTT
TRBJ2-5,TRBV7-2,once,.,CASSLGDSRTQYF,TGTGCCAGCAGCTTAGGGGACTCGAGGACCCAGTACTTC
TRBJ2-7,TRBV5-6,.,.,CASSPGSTYEQYF,TGTGCCAGCAGCCCCGGGTCAACCTACGAGCAGTACTTC
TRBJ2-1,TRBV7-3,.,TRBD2,CASSLNAGGPGAYNEQFF,TGTGCCAGCAGCTTAAACGCGGGGGGCCCTGGGGCCTACAATGAGCAGTTCTTC
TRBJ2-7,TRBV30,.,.,CAWALDLNGEQYF,TGTGCCTGGGCTTTGGACTTGAACGGGGAGCAGTACTTC
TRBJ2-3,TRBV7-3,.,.,CASSFFGTDTDTQYF,TGTGCCAGCAGCTTTTTCGGCACAGACACAGATACGCAGTATTTT
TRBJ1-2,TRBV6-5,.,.,CASSIIRSGSYTF,TGTGCCAGCAGCATAATCCGGTCAGGGAGCTACACCTTC
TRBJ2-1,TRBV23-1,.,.,CASSQSPRVSNNEQFF,TGCGCCAGCAGTCAATCCCCCAGGGTCTCCAACAATGAGCAGTTCTTC
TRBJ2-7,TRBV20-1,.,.,CSASAPPEQYF,TGCAGTGCTAGTGCTCCTCCCGAGCAGTACTTC
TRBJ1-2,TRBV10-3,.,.,CAISDGVSGYTF,TGTGCCATCAGTGACGGGGTGAGTGGCTACACCTTC
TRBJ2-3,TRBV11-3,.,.,CASSLGSGTDTQYF,TGTGCCAGCAGCTTAGGAAGCGGCACAGATACGCAGTATTTT
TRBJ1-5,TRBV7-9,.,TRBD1,CASSSDPLQGSNQPQHF,TGTGCCAGCAGCTCCGACCCCTTACAGGGGAGCAATCAGCCCCAGCATTTT
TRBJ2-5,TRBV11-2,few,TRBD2,CASSPTTSPTTQYF,TGTGCCAGCAGCCCCACGACTAGCCCCACGACCCAGTACTTC
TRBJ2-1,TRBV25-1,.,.,CASSPAWTSYNEQFF,TGTGCCAGCAGTCCCGCCTGGACATCATACAATGAGCAGTTCTTC
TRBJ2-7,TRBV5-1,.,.,CASSLHLAESLYEQYF,TGCGCCAGCAGCTTACATTTAGCCGAGAGTTTGTACGAGCAGTACTTC
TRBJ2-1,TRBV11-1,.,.,CASTQKWGLRQFF,TGTGCCAGCACCCAAAAGTGGGGGCTAAGGCAGTTCTTC
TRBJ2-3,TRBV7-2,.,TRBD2,CASSLKLAGADTQYF,TGTGCCAGCAGCTTAAAACTAGCGGGGGCAGATACGCAGTATTTT
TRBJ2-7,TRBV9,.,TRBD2,CASSLGRTSYEQYF,TGTGCCAGCAGCCTCGGGAGGACCTCCTACGAGCAGTACTTC
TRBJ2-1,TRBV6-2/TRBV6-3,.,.,CASSIGLGGNEQFF,TGTGCCAGCAGTATAGGACTGGGGGGCAATGAGCAGTTCTTC
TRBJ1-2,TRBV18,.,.,CASSPPGQGDYGYTF,TGTGCCAGCTCACCACCGGGGCAGGGAGACTATGGCTACACCTTC
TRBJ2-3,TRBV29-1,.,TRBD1,CSVVTGERTDTQYF,TGCAGCGTTGTGACAGGGGAGCGCACAGATACGCAGTATTTT
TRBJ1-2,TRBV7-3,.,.,CASSLHGFYGYTF,TGTGCCAGCAGCTTACACGGCTTCTATGGCTACACCTTC
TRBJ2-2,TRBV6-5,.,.,CASSEGLVTGELFF,TGTGCCAGCAGCGAGGGGCTAGTTACCGGGGAGCTGTTTTTT
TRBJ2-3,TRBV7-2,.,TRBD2,CASSLGARRGGLGDTQYF,TGTGCCAGCAGCTTAGGCGCCCGGCGGGGGGGCCTTGGAGATACGCAGTATTTT
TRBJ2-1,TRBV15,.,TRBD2,CATSRELGTSGSGEQFF,TGTGCCACCAGCAGAGAGCTAGGGACTAGCGGGAGTGGTGAGCAGTTCTTC
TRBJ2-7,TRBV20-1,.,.,CSAFYYEQYF,TGCAGTGCTTTTTACTACGAGCAGTACTTC
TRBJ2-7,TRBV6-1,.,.,CASRTTYEQYF,TGTGCCAGCAGGACAACTTACGAGCAGTACTTC
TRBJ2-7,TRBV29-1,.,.,CSVGGTKYYEQYF,TGCAGCGTTGGTGGGACAAAATACTACGAGCAGTACTTC
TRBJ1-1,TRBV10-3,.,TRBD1,CATRQGAGTEAFF,TGTGCCACCCGACAGGGGGCAGGAACTGAAGCTTTCTTT
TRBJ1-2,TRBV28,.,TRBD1,CASRDRGSNYGYTF,TGTGCCAGCCGGGACAGGGGGTCGAACTATGGCTACACCTTC
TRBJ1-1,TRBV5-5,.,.,CASSDDTGPTEAFF,TGTGCCAGCAGCGACGATACAGGGCCCACTGAAGCTTTCTTT